Listed below are T cell receptor beta chains from one sample, sequenced in a study of T cells after yellow fever vaccination. A single record per CDR3 protein comes from TCRdb applying MiXCR to the 5' RACE reads. This table has about 180,000 distinct CDR3 sequences, approximately 6% appearing once. The source was CD4+ T cells sorted from PBMCs, collected on the day of the first yellow fever vaccination. The receptors shown here come from a man younger than 35 who received the YFV17D yellow fever vaccine. The CDR3 runs from the conserved cysteine through the conserved F or W. D genes are given only for firm matches. The size entry is marked missing in some rows and otherwise reads once, few, many or a size class.

abundance,v_gene,j_gene,d_gene,CDR3nt,CDR3aa
NA,TRBV7-3,TRBJ2-3,TRBD2,TGTGCCAGCAGCCAGCGACTAGCGGGACCCACAGATACGCAGTATTTT,CASSQRLAGPTDTQYF
NA,TRBV19,TRBJ1-1,NA,TGTGCCACCGGTGAGGGGTACAGGAACGTCATGAACACTGAAGCTTTCTTT,CATGEGYRNVMNTEAFF
many,TRBV5-1,TRBJ1-1,TRBD1,TGCGCCAGCAGCCACGGGGACAGGGGGCGAGGCGCTGAAGCTTTCTTT,CASSHGDRGRGAEAFF
many,TRBV7-2,TRBJ2-3,TRBD1,TGTGCCAGCAGCCTCCGGGACAGGGGTGCCACAGATACGCAGTATTTT,CASSLRDRGATDTQYF
NA,TRBV28,TRBJ2-6,NA,TGTGCCAGCAGTTTAGGGGGTCCAGGACGGTCCTCTGGTAGGGCTTTC,CASSLGGPGRSSGRAF
many,TRBV11-2,TRBJ2-7,NA,TGTGCCAGCAGCCCGGGGACAGAGCAGTACTTC,CASSPGTEQYF
NA,TRBV6-2/TRBV6-3,TRBJ2-2,TRBD1,TGTGCCAGCAAGGGACAGAGCACCGGGGAGCTGTTTTTT,CASKGQSTGELFF
NA,TRBV5-5,TRBJ2-2,NA,TGTGCCAGCAGCTTGGACCCCGGTTCGGGTAACGGGGAGCTGTTTTTT,CASSLDPGSGNGELFF
many,TRBV19,TRBJ2-2,TRBD1,TGTGCCAGTAGTAACTCGGGACAGCTGAACACCGGGGAGCTGTTTTTT,CASSNSGQLNTGELFF
many,TRBV5-1,TRBJ2-1,NA,TGCGCCAGCAGCTTCGATCCCTACAATGAGCAGTTCTTC,CASSFDPYNEQFF
many,TRBV24-1,TRBJ2-3,TRBD2,TGTGCCACCAGTGACGGGGGGGCATCAGATACGCAGTATTTT,CATSDGGASDTQYF
NA,TRBV11-2,TRBJ2-1,NA,TGTGCCAGCAGCTTCGGGGAGCTAACTGAGCAGTTCTTC,CASSFGELTEQFF
NA,TRBV24-1,TRBJ2-1,TRBD1,TGTGCCACCAGTGATTTGGGGACAGGGGGCTGGAATGAGCAGTTCTTC,CATSDLGTGGWNEQFF